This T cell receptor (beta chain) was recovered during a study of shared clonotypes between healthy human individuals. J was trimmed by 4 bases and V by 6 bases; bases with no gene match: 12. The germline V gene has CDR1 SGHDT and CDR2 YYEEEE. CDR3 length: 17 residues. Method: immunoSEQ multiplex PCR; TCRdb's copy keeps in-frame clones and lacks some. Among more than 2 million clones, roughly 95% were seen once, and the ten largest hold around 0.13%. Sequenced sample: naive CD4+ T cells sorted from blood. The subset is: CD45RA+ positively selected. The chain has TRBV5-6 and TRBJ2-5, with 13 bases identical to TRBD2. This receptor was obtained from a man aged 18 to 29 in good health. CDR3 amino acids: CASTLQLAGGPRETQYF. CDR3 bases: TGTGCCAGCACCCTCCAACTAGCGGGAGGGCCTCGAGAGACCCAGTACTTC.